This T cell receptor (beta chain) was recorded in a study of CD8+ T cells in alopecia areata. Turning to the study itself: Patients received oral tofacitinib, 5 to 10 mg twice daily, for moderate-to-severe alopecia areata. Treated patients received severity scores based on the percentage of scalp area affected.

Noted treatment: oral pan-JAK inhibitor, 5-10 mg twice daily. Lesional scalp punch biopsies and peripheral blood came from alopecia areata patients. In its sample, this clone was seen a few times. V was shortened by 1 base and J by 3 bases, with 17 bases between the two germline ends. Germline V gene data show CDR1 as SGHVS and CDR2 as FQNEAQ. The CDR3 has 17 amino acids. Reverse transcribed after extraction, RNA yielded cDNA as the sequencing template. The method was immunoSEQ multiplex PCR; TCRdb's version includes in-frame clones alone and lacks a portion of them. The sample lists hundreds of thousands of clones, approximately 67% occurring once.

The sequences come from CD4+ T cells sorted from blood, collected around week 44, from a patient treated with tofacitinib. This TCR came from a human donor with alopecia areata. This rearrangement joins TRBV7-8 to TRBJ2-3; weak D call: TRBD1 (6 bases). The chain's CDR3 is CASSLDWLKTGTDTQYF. In nucleotides, the CDR3 is TGTGCCAGCAGCTTAGACTGGCTTAAAACAGGGACAGATACGCAGTATTTT.